This T cell receptor (beta chain) was profiled in a study of T-cell memory formation after mild COVID-19. Overall study findings and caveats: The appearance of some responding clones in pre-infection memory suggested that cross-reactive memory joined.

As to this clonotype: No antigen is known for it.

5'RACE with constant-segment primers yielded barcoded, UMI-tagged TCR alpha and TCR beta cDNA libraries. In TCRdb, the 5' RACE reads were re-called with MiXCR into one record per CDR3 protein. The table shows fewer than 40,000 distinct CDR3 sequences, with about 7.7% occurring only once. The clonotype was recovered from a man aged 18-30 years who had mild COVID-19 (a few samples of this study predate the infection). Cell type and time point are not known. Input material: PBMCs or a T cell subset sorted from them (not recorded which).

CDR3 residues: CASSMDRASTDTQYF. The CDR3 DNA is TGTGCCAGTAGTATGGACAGGGCGAGCACAGATACGCAGTATTTT. V usage is TRBV19 and J usage is TRBJ2-3; 8 nucleotides agree with TRBD1. This CDR3 is 15 amino acids long. With V trimmed by 3 bases and J by 0 bases, 2 bases remained unmatched. Per the germline V gene, CDR1 is LNHDA and CDR2 is SQIVND (reference sequence).